This T cell receptor beta chain came from a study of cytomegalovirus exposure and HLA in healthy donors. A word on this clone: Its antigen is currently unknown.

Findings of the study overall: What a later analysis reportedly showed was that an Asian-associated ancestry cluster had fewer N-insertions than the roughly 720-donor mean. Later examination showed HLA-associated TCR beta chains had greater clonal expansion than equally common others.

Researchers ran the PCR with 60 Vbeta and 13 Jbeta primers. Some clones are missing from TCRdb's copy, which holds only in-frame ones; the method was immunoSEQ multiplex PCR. The table for this sample gives 200,000 to 250,000 clones. The sequence came from a woman in her thirties in good health and CMV-seropositive. Sample: PBMCs.

The CDR3 sequence: CATEVGSSYEQYF. CDR3 coding DNA: TGTGCCACAGAGGTCGGCAGCTCCTACGAGCAGTACTTC. The chain uses TRBV10-3 and TRBJ2-7; D gene unclear. The CDR3 runs to 13 residues. The germline V and J ends were trimmed by 10 bases and 0 bases, with 13 bases remaining between them. Germline V gene data show CDR1 as ENHRY and CDR2 as SYGVKD.